This entry lists 32 T cell receptor beta chains sequenced from one sample in a study of follicular helper T cells after annual influenza vaccination. Described time point: 2014-2015 season, pre-vaccination. Profiled with immunoSEQ multiplex PCR; TCRdb holds only in-frame clones, not every one. The table lists about 14,000 clones, approximately 85% of them singletons. This sample comprised CXCR5- memory CD4+ T cells sorted from blood, obtained on the day of influenza vaccination. These receptors were obtained from an adult who received the influenza vaccine.

The gene calls are TRBV4-1 and TRBJ2-2; no clear D gene. V dropped 5 bases and J dropped 4 bases, with 11 bases sitting between them. This CDR3 is 14 amino acids long. Germline CDR1 and CDR2: MGHRA and YSYEKL. For the CDR3, the DNA is TGCGCCAGCAGCTCACCGACACGCACCGGGGAGCTGTTTTTT. Protein sequence: CASSSPTRTGELFF.

The DNA of the CDR3 is TGTGCCAGCAGTTTAGGGGGGAGCTATGAGCAGTTCTTC. It specifies CASSLGGSYEQFF. J is TRBJ2-1 and V is TRBV6-6, with D perhaps TRBD1 or TRBD2 (6 bases each). V was cut by 4 bases and J by 8 bases, with 12 bases left in between. CDR3 length equals 13 residues. Germline CDR1 and CDR2: MNHNY and SVGAGI (reference sequence).

This chain connects TRBV14 to TRBJ1-5, with TRBD1 matching 10 bases. CDR1 is SGHDN and CDR2 is FVKESK in the germline V gene. The CDR3 is made up of 15 amino acids. V gave up 4 bases and J gave up 4 bases; unmatched junction bases: 4. The CDR3 region has the DNA TGTGCCAGCAGCCCCGGGACAGGGGCTAATCAGCCCCAGCATTTT. Translated: CASSPGTGANQPQHF.

Here the CDR3 DNA reads TGCAGCGCTGGGGGCGGCCGGGGTAATGAAAAACTGTTTTTT. Its translation is CSAGGGRGNEKLFF. The chain joins TRBV29-1 to TRBJ1-4; D perhaps matches TRBD1 (6 bases). Germline V CDR1 and CDR2: SQVTM, ANQGSEA. Trimming stripped 7 bases from V and 4 bases from J, with 16 bases between. The CDR3 contains 14 residues.

The chain joins TRBV5-5 to TRBJ1-1, with TRBD1 as a possible D gene (6 bases). The germline gives CDR1 SGHKS, CDR2 YYEKEE (reference sequence). This CDR3 region has 15 residues. The V and J ends lost 1 base and 3 bases respectively, with 13 bases between them. The CDR3 loop is CASSLMASGDTEAFF. In DNA form, the CDR3 reads TGTGCCAGCAGCTTGATGGCTTCAGGGGACACTGAAGCTTTCTTT. Using reference TRBV5-5 and TRBJ1-1 for the parts outside the CDR3, the full variable domain is DAGVTQSPTHLIKTRGQQVTLRCSPISGHKSVSWYQQVLGQGPQFIFQYYEKEERGRGNFPDRFSARQFPNYSSELNVNALLLGDSALYLCASSLMASGDTEAFFGQGTRLTVV.

The rearrangement joins TRBV2 to TRBJ1-1, with TRBD1 matching 7 bases. CDR1 is SNHLY, CDR2 FYNNEI, per germline. This CDR3 is 14 amino acids long. The V gene end was trimmed by 4 bases and the J gene end by 1 base; junction bases not matched to a gene: 3. CDR3 amino acids: CASSAQGENTEAFF. The DNA for the CDR3 is TGTGCCAGCAGTGCGCAGGGGGAGAACACTGAAGCTTTCTTT.

CDR3 bases: TGCGCCAGCAGCCCGGGACAGGCCCACATGAACACTGAAGCTTTCTTT. Protein product: CASSPGQAHMNTEAFF. The J gene is TRBJ1-1, the V gene TRBV5-1; 8 bases agree with TRBD1. V gave up 4 bases and J gave up 0 bases; unmatched junction bases: 8. CDR1 and CDR2 from the germline V gene are SGHRS and YFSETQ. This CDR3 region has 16 residues.

The chain joins TRBV6-4 to TRBJ2-3, with D tentatively TRBD2 (5 bases). The CDR3 is 13 residues long. Trimming took 3 bases from V and 9 from J, leaving 13 bases between them. The V gene's germline CDR1 is MRHNA and CDR2 SNTAGT. As DNA, the CDR3 is TGTGCCAGCAGTGAGCCGGGGAGTCGGACGCAGTATTTT. It is translated as CASSEPGSRTQYF.

The chain employs TRBV18 and TRBJ2-2; D gene ambiguous. Between the trimmed V and J ends, which lost 6 bases and 2 bases, there was a span of 13 bases. The CDR3 extends over 15 amino acids. CDR1 and CDR2 from the germline V gene are KGHSH and LQKENI. CDR3 sequence: CASSLSVTNTGELFF. The DNA of the CDR3 is TGTGCCAGCTCGCTTTCGGTTACCAACACCGGGGAGCTGTTTTTT.

The CDR3: CASSVGPYNEQFF. Written as DNA, the CDR3 is TGTGCCAGCAGCGTAGGGCCCTACAATGAGCAGTTCTTC. The rearrangement joins TRBV9 to TRBJ2-1; D is uncertain. Germline lookup yields CDR1 SGDLS and CDR2 YYNGEE. Between the trimmed V and J ends, which lost 0 bases and 2 bases, there was a span of 3 bases. The length of the CDR3 is 13 residues. Combining the CDR3 with reference TRBV9 and TRBJ2-1 gives the whole variable domain DSGVTQTPKHLITATGQRVTLRCSPRSGDLSVYWYQQSLDQGLQFLIQYYNGEERAKGNILERFSAQQFPDLHSELNLSSLELGDSALYFCASSVGPYNEQFFGPGTRLTVL.

For the CDR3, the DNA is TGCGCCAGCGGAAGGGTTTTCGGGACTAGCGGGGGGGGAAACACAGATACGCAGTATTTT. Amino acid sequence: CASGRVFGTSGGGNTDTQYF. The chain carries TRBV10-2 and TRBJ2-3; 16 positions agree with TRBD2. There are 20 residues in the CDR3. CDR1 is WSHSY, CDR2 SAAADI, per germline. Germline trimming cut 8 bases from V and 2 bases from J; bases unmatched to any gene: 16.

The genes are TRBV18 and TRBJ1-4; D not resolved. From germline, CDR1 is KGHSH and CDR2 LQKENI. The germline V and J ends were trimmed by 1 base and 8 bases, with 8 bases remaining between them. CDR3 length equals 13 residues. As DNA, the CDR3 is TGTGCCAGCTCACCACAGTCCGGGGAAAAACTGTTTTTT. Amino acids: CASSPQSGEKLFF. Complete variable domain (other parts from reference TRBV18 and TRBJ1-4): NAGVMQNPRHLVRRRGQEARLRCSPMKGHSHVYWYRQLPEEGLKFMVYLQKENIIDESGMPKERFSAEFPKEGPSILRIQQVVRGDSAAYFCASSPQSGEKLFFGSGTQLSVL.

The gene calls are TRBV6-5 and TRBJ2-5, with D unclear. Germline CDR1 is MNHEY and CDR2 is SVGAGI. This CDR3 spans 13 amino acids. Trimming removed 3 bases from V and 5 bases from J, with 10 bases in between. The CDR3 nucleotides are TGTGCCAGCAGTTATGACTGGGTGGAGACCCAGTACTTC. It codes for CASSYDWVETQYF.

This rearrangement joins TRBV12-5 to TRBJ2-3, with 8 bases identical to TRBD2. Germline V gene data show CDR1 as LGHNT and CDR2 as FRNRAP. Trimming cost V 0 bases and J 2 bases; bases outside gene matches: 7. The CDR3 has 17 residues. In DNA form, the CDR3 reads TGTGCTAGTGGTTTGGTACTCGGGCGGGGGGTCACAGATACGCAGTATTTT. As protein: CASGLVLGRGVTDTQYF.

The gene calls are TRBV18 and TRBJ1-2, with 8 bases matching TRBD1. CDR3 length: 16 amino acids. V lost 6 bases and J lost 2; bases outside the gene matches: 11. Looked up from germline, CDR1 is KGHSH and CDR2 is LQKENI. CDR3 protein: CASSPGWGTGNYGYTF. Here the CDR3 DNA reads TGTGCCAGCTCCCCCGGGTGGGGGACAGGAAACTATGGCTACACCTTC.

The rearrangement links TRBV19 to TRBJ1-6; D uncertain. Looked up from germline, CDR1 is LNHDA and CDR2 is SQIVND (reference sequence). The CDR3 totals 12 residues. V shed 4 bases and J shed 7 bases, with 5 bases lying between them. The CDR3 nucleotides are TGTGCCAGTAGTAACTTCAATTCACCCCTCCACTTT. Encoded protein: CASSNFNSPLHF. Supplemented by reference TRBV19 and TRBJ1-6, the full variable domain reads DGGITQSPKYLFRKEGQNVTLSCEQNLNHDAMYWYRQDPGQGLRLIYYSQIVNDFQKGDIAEGYSVSREKKESFPLTVTSAQKNPTAFYLCASSNFNSPLHFGNGTRLTVT.

The chain couples TRBV29-1 to TRBJ1-6; D is unclear. Trimming stripped 5 bases from V and 2 bases from J, with 13 bases between. The CDR3 consists of 15 residues. Germline V gene sequence: CDR1 SQVTM, CDR2 ANQGSEA. This chain's CDR3 is CSVFPFGPYNSPLHF. The CDR3 coding sequence is TGCAGCGTTTTTCCCTTCGGGCCCTATAATTCACCCCTCCACTTT.

The V gene is TRBV18, the J gene TRBJ1-4, with TRBD1 matching 7 bases. After removal of 3 bases from V and 6 bases from J, the junction contained 4 bases not matched to a gene. This CDR3 spans 14 amino acids. Germline lookup yields CDR1 KGHSH and CDR2 LQKENI. The CDR3 DNA sequence: TGTGCCAGCTCACCTCGACAGGGAGATGAAAAACTGTTTTTT. Its translation is CASSPRQGDEKLFF.

The V call is TRBV7-2, the J call TRBJ2-7, with 10 positions matching TRBD1. CDR1 is SGHTA, CDR2 FQGNSA, per germline. The CDR3 extends over 14 amino acids. With V trimmed by 4 bases and J by 2 bases, 2 bases remained unmatched. The CDR3 DNA follows: TGTGCCAGCAGCTCAGGACAGGGGGCCTACGAGCAGTACTTC. This sequence encodes CASSSGQGAYEQYF. The whole variable domain, remainder taken from reference TRBV7-2 and TRBJ2-7, is GAGVSQSPSNKVTEKGKDVELRCDPISGHTALYWYRQSLGQGLEFLIYFQGNSAPDKSGLPSDRFSAERTGGSVSTLTIQRTQQEDSAVYLCASSSGQGAYEQYFGPGTRLTVT.

The chain has TRBV28 and TRBJ1-1, with 10 bases matching TRBD1. V gave up 10 bases and J gave up 5 bases; unmatched junction bases: 4. CDR3 size: 12 residues. CDR1 is MDHEN, CDR2 SYDVKM, per germline. CDR3 nucleotide sequence: TGTGCCACTAGGACAGGGGGGACTGAAGCTTTCTTT. Translation: CATRTGGTEAFF.

This sequence joins TRBV7-9 and TRBJ2-7, with 8 bases matching TRBD1. V trimming: 1 base; J trimming: 2 bases; junction bases outside the gene matches: 4. The germline gives CDR1 SEHNR, CDR2 FQNEAQ (reference sequence). This CDR3 contains 15 residues. The CDR3 sequence is CASSLVKTGAYEQYF. The CDR3 region has the DNA TGTGCCAGCAGCTTAGTGAAGACAGGGGCCTACGAGCAGTACTTC.

V usage is TRBV7-2 and J usage is TRBJ2-3, with TRBD2 matching over 9 bases. J gave up 4 bases and V 3 bases, and 2 bases lay outside the gene matches. Germline loops: CDR1 SGHTA, CDR2 FQGNSA. This CDR3 has 14 residues. CDR3 in DNA: TGTGCCAGCAGCTTTAGCGGGGGAGCAGATACGCAGTATTTT. Protein product: CASSFSGGADTQYF. Based on the CDR3 plus reference TRBV7-2 and TRBJ2-3, the full variable domain is GAGVSQSPSNKVTEKGKDVELRCDPISGHTALYWYRQSLGQGLEFLIYFQGNSAPDKSGLPSDRFSAERTGGSVSTLTIQRTQQEDSAVYLCASSFSGGADTQYFGPGTRLTVL.

This chain connects TRBV2 to TRBJ1-2, with D possibly being TRBD1 (6 bases). The germline V and J ends were trimmed by 7 bases and 0 bases, with 27 bases remaining between them. The germline V gene encodes CDR1 SNHLY and CDR2 FYNNEI. This CDR3 is 19 amino acids long. The CDR3 DNA is TGTGCCAGCACCGTCCGAGGGGGGATGAGAATTATAGCTAACTATGGCTACACCTTC. This encodes CASTVRGGMRIIANYGYTF.

This rearrangement joins TRBV7-2 to TRBJ2-3; TRBD1 or TRBD2 may be the D gene (6 bases each). The CDR3 spans 15 residues. The V and J ends lost 3 bases and 6 bases respectively, with 16 bases between them. Germline values: CDR1 SGHTA, CDR2 FQGNSA. CDR3 nucleotides: TGTGCCAGCAGCTTTCGTGGGGGGCCGTGGGATACGCAGTATTTT. Amino acids: CASSFRGGPWDTQYF.

This chain joins TRBV5-1 and TRBJ2-6; no clear D. Deletions cut 0 bases from V and 4 bases from J, with 8 bases between. Germline CDR1 reads SGHRS; CDR2 reads YFSETQ. This CDR3 has 15 amino acids. The CDR3 region has the DNA TGCGCCAGCAGCTTGGCAGTCGGCGGGGCCAACGTCCTGACTTTC. Its translation is CASSLAVGGANVLTF.

The chain joins TRBV13 to TRBJ2-5; D is possibly TRBD1 or TRBD2 (6 bases each). This CDR3 has 14 amino acids. Germline V gene sequence: CDR1 PRHDT, CDR2 FYEKMQ (reference sequence). V was clipped by 8 bases and J by 4 bases, with 17 bases between them. For the CDR3, the DNA is TGTGCCAGCGCCCGGTCGGGGGCCGGAGAGACCCAGTACTTC. Translating gives CASARSGAGETQYF.

The rearrangement joins TRBV5-5 to TRBJ2-7; tentative D call: TRBD2 (6 bases). V lost 0 bases and J 2 bases, leaving 15 bases between the germline ends. This CDR3 is built from 16 residues. From germline, CDR1 is SGHKS and CDR2 YYEKEE (reference sequence). CDR3 in amino acids: CASSLVGGTLTYEQYF. In DNA form, the CDR3 reads TGTGCCAGCAGCTTGGTGGGCGGGACCCTTACCTACGAGCAGTACTTC. Complete variable domain (other parts from reference TRBV5-5 and TRBJ2-7): DAGVTQSPTHLIKTRGQQVTLRCSPISGHKSVSWYQQVLGQGPQFIFQYYEKEERGRGNFPDRFSARQFPNYSSELNVNALLLGDSALYLCASSLVGGTLTYEQYFGPGTRLTVT.

This chain connects TRBV4-1 to TRBJ2-4; perhaps TRBD1 as D (7 bases). Germline V CDR1 and CDR2: MGHRA, YSYEKL. V was trimmed by 4 bases and J by 0 bases, leaving 16 bases between them. This CDR3 is 17 amino acids long. This CDR3 reads CASSLRVRGEAKNIQYF. CDR3 in DNA: TGCGCCAGCAGCCTGCGGGTCAGGGGGGAAGCCAAAAACATTCAGTACTTC.

In this sample, this clone turned up once. This sequence joins TRBV19 and TRBJ1-1, with D possibly matching TRBD1 (6 bases). Trimming took off 5 bases at V and 4 bases at J, with 17 bases between the two ends. The CDR3 loop spans 15 amino acids. Germline loops: CDR1 LNHDA, CDR2 SQIVND (reference sequence). CDR3 nucleotides: TGTGCCAGTAGTCCCCCCAAGGGGGTGATCACTGAAGCTTTCTTT. Translated, it gives CASSPPKGVITEAFF.

This clone was seen a single time. V gene TRBV10-3 combines with J gene TRBJ1-5, with TRBD1 identical over 8 bases. Germline loops: CDR1 ENHRY, CDR2 SYGVKD. V was clipped by 9 bases and J by 2 bases; unmatched bases: 15. This CDR3 comprises 17 residues. The CDR3 region has the DNA TGTGCCATTGGGGGACAGGTGGGAATAGCTGGCAATCAGCCCCAGCATTTT. This sequence encodes CAIGGQVGIAGNQPQHF.

The sample holds one count of this clone. This sequence joins TRBV5-4 and TRBJ2-7; no clear D gene. The CDR3 loop spans 14 amino acids. Trimming removed 0 bases from V and 6 bases from J, with 13 bases in between. The germline gives CDR1 SGHNT, CDR2 YYREEE (reference sequence). CDR3 nucleotide sequence: TGTGCCAGCAGCTTGGTTGCAGTTAATGGCGAGCAGTACTTC. Amino acids: CASSLVAVNGEQYF.

This rearrangement joins TRBV18 to TRBJ2-1; D possibly uses TRBD1 or TRBD2 (6 bases each). Per germline, CDR1 KGHSH and CDR2 LQKENI. The CDR3 consists of 17 residues. Deletions cut 2 bases from V and 5 bases from J, with 19 bases between. CDR3 sequence: CASSPAGTITGHNEQFF. In nucleotides, the CDR3 is TGTGCCAGCTCACCAGCGGGGACAATAACTGGTCACAATGAGCAGTTCTTC.